This TCR beta chain was sequenced during a study of T cell responses to AZD1222 COVID-19 vaccine. The protocol was immunoSEQ multiplex PCR, while the TCRdb copy is restricted to in-frame clones and leaves out a portion. The sample holds approximately 140,000 clones, about 90% seen once. Between the trimmed V and J ends, which lost 1 base and 7 bases, there was a span of 10 bases. The CDR3 totals 13 residues. Germline loops: CDR1 SGHTA, CDR2 FQGNSA. Notes on the study in general: Researchers report vaccine-associated CD4 TCRs spanning spike, with dominance at 160-218 and 743-854.

Concerning this clone: The antigen remains unidentified.

The input for sequencing was peripheral blood, taken 28 days after the second AZD1222 dose. The sequence came from an adult who received the AZD1222 COVID-19 vaccine. J is TRBJ1-1 and V is TRBV7-2; the D gene is possibly TRBD1 (6 bases). Here the CDR3 reads CASSLVRGSEAFF. The DNA for the CDR3 is TGTGCCAGCAGCTTAGTGAGGGGGAGTGAAGCTTTCTTT. The full variable domain, with the rest looked up from reference TRBV7-2 and TRBJ1-1, is GAGVSQSPSNKVTEKGKDVELRCDPISGHTALYWYRQSLGQGLEFLIYFQGNSAPDKSGLPSDRFSAERTGGSVSTLTIQRTQQEDSAVYLCASSLVRGSEAFFGQGTRLTVV.